These 20 T cell receptor beta chains share one sample of origin, sequenced in a study of blood T cell repertoires in COVID-19 (dated by TCRdb to 2018 to 2020). The library came from the immunoSEQ multiplex PCR assay. Imported from immuneACCESS, the table was reduced by TCRdb to in-frame sequences with V and J called. These copies leave out some clones; in studies compared against another copy, an unresolved V gene accounts for under half, and the cause of the remainder is not known. The sample data list approximately 150,000 clones, and 87% of these were observed just once. The ten biggest clones cover roughly 1.2% of the sample. Sequenced material: PBMCs or T cells enriched from blood (not recorded which). The receptors come from a human donor with acute COVID-19. The donor label of this sample is uncertain.

The chain combines TRBV30 with TRBJ1-2; 8 bases are shared with TRBD1. Germline assignment: CDR1 GTSNPN and CDR2 SVGIG (reference sequence). The trim removed 1 base at V and 6 bases at J, leaving 4 bases unmatched. The CDR3 spans 13 residues. The CDR3 region has the DNA TGTGCCTGGAGTGCACAGGGGGTAGATGGCTACACCTTC. It is translated as CAWSAQGVDGYTF.

This chain joins TRBV6-7 and TRBJ1-4, with 7 nucleotides matching TRBD1. TRBV6-7 is known as an ORF, though its function is uncertain. V shed 0 bases, J shed 8 bases, and the junction held 6 bases outside the gene matches. CDR3 length: 15 residues. CDR3 protein: CASSYSRQGEEKLFF. As DNA, the CDR3 is TGTGCCAGCAGTTACTCACGTCAGGGGGAGGAAAAACTGTTTTTT.

The chain is built from TRBV19 and TRBJ2-2, with 7 bases that match TRBD1. The CDR3 length is 16 residues. Germline V gene data show CDR1 as LNHDA and CDR2 as SQIVND (reference sequence). V was pared by 5 bases and J by 0 bases, with 6 bases of the junction left unmatched. For the CDR3, the DNA is TGTGCCAGTAGTTTCGGGACAGACCCGAACACCGGGGAGCTGTTTTTT. Amino acid sequence: CASSFGTDPNTGELFF.

The chain recombines TRBV6-5 with TRBJ1-2, with D perhaps matching TRBD1 (5 bases). CDR1 MNHEY and CDR2 SVGAGI come from the germline V gene. This CDR3 contains 15 residues. Trimming stripped 0 bases from V and 6 bases from J, with 14 bases between. The CDR3 spells CASSYSGGTVNGYTF. CDR3 sequence (DNA): TGTGCCAGCAGTTACTCGGGAGGGACGGTGAATGGCTACACCTTC.

The V and J genes are TRBV6-5 and TRBJ2-1; 7 positions match TRBD2. J gave up 7 bases and V 5 bases, and 5 bases lay outside the gene matches. The CDR3 consists of 13 residues. Germline loops: CDR1 MNHEY, CDR2 SVGAGI. CDR3 in amino acids: CASSSGTTNEQFF. For the CDR3, the DNA is TGTGCCAGCAGTAGCGGGACGACGAATGAGCAGTTCTTC.

The chain has TRBV7-8 and TRBJ2-5, with TRBD2 matching 8 bases. Trimming took 7 bases from V and 4 from J; bases not matched to a gene: 14. Per the germline V gene, CDR1 is SGHVS and CDR2 is FQNEAQ. This CDR3 is built from 16 residues. This CDR3 reads CASTREGRGTLETQYF. The DNA for the CDR3 is TGTGCCAGCACCCGGGAGGGGCGGGGGACCTTAGAGACCCAGTACTTC.

The J gene is TRBJ2-5, the V gene TRBV5-8; 8 bases agree with TRBD2. J gave up 5 bases and V 1 base, and 7 bases lay outside the gene matches. This CDR3 spans 15 amino acids. The germline CDR1 and CDR2 sequences are SGHTS and YDEGEE. CDR3 region: CASSLPSGGWETQYF. The CDR3, as DNA: TGTGCCAGCAGCTTGCCCAGCGGGGGATGGGAGACCCAGTACTTC.

The genes are TRBV7-2 and TRBJ1-3, with no clear D. The CDR3 extends over 17 amino acids. V was trimmed by 1 base and J by 0 bases, leaving 13 bases between them. Looked up from germline, CDR1 is SGHTA and CDR2 is FQGNSA. CDR3 sequence reads: CASSLGPGGLSGNTIYF. Here the CDR3 DNA reads TGTGCCAGCAGCTTAGGACCGGGAGGGCTCTCTGGAAACACCATATATTTT.

The rearrangement uses TRBV4-2 and TRBJ2-7, with D maybe TRBD2 (5 bases). The CDR3 is 15 amino acids. The germline V and J ends were trimmed by 0 bases and 5 bases, with 14 bases remaining between them. The germline V gene has CDR1 LGHNA and CDR2 YNFKEQ. The CDR3 loop is CASSQERTGNHEQYF. The CDR3 DNA sequence: TGTGCCAGCAGCCAAGAAAGGACTGGGAATCACGAGCAGTACTTC.

The chain has TRBV29-1 and TRBJ1-4, with D tentatively TRBD1 (6 bases). V was shortened by 4 bases and J by 8 bases, with 14 bases between the two germline ends. The CDR3 sequence is 13 residues long. The V gene's germline CDR1 is SQVTM and CDR2 ANQGSEA. CDR3 DNA: TGCAGCGTTGGGGCAGGGGTGAACGAAAAACTGTTTTTT. Its protein is CSVGAGVNEKLFF.

The chain has TRBV24-1 and TRBJ2-6; 7 bases match TRBD1. The CDR3 has 16 amino acids. Germline-derived CDR1 and CDR2 are KGHDR and SFDVKD. With V trimmed by 6 bases and J by 0 bases, 4 bases remained unmatched. CDR3 loop: CATSKGQHSGANVLTF. For the CDR3, the DNA is TGTGCCACCAGTAAGGGACAGCACTCTGGGGCCAACGTCCTGACTTTC.

This clone was observed a few times. V gene TRBV6-1 combines with J gene TRBJ2-1; the match to TRBD2 covers 9 bases. The ends lost 3 bases at V and 9 bases at J; junction bases unmatched: 15. Germline lookup yields CDR1 MNHNS and CDR2 SASEGT. The CDR3 consists of 17 residues. CDR3 DNA: TGTGCCAGCAGTGATCAGGCTAGCGGGGCCCGAGGGGGTGAGCAGTTCTTC. This encodes CASSDQASGARGGEQFF.

The chain carries TRBV18 and TRBJ2-1; weak D call: TRBD1 (7 bases). Trimming removed 6 bases at V and 2 bases at J, with 14 bases between. Germline V CDR1 and CDR2: KGHSH, LQKENI. The CDR3 extends over 15 amino acids. CDR3 bases: TGTGCCAGCTCGCGAGGGGGGACAGCCTACAATGAGCAGTTCTTC. As protein: CASSRGGTAYNEQFF.

The rearrangement uses TRBV5-1 and TRBJ2-1, with D tentatively TRBD1 (7 bases). The CDR3 is 15 amino acids. Trimming took 4 bases from V and 2 from J, leaving 13 bases between them. The germline V gene encodes CDR1 SGHRS and CDR2 YFSETQ. CDR3: CASSPRDRTYNEQFF. CDR3 in DNA: TGCGCCAGCAGCCCGCGGGACAGAACCTACAATGAGCAGTTCTTC.

The chain combines TRBV19 with TRBJ2-7; 7 bases match TRBD1. Germline V gene lookup returns CDR1 LNHDA and CDR2 SQIVND (reference sequence). V trimming: 4 bases; J trimming: 4 bases; junction bases outside the gene matches: 4. This CDR3 contains 13 residues. CDR3 bases: TGTGCCAGTAGTAGAGTGACAGGGTACGAGCAGTACTTC. It yields the protein CASSRVTGYEQYF.

This clone has more than one count but fewer than ten. CDR3 nucleotide sequence: TGTGCCAGCAGCCAAGAAGGGAACCTAGCGGGAAAAGAGACCCAGTACTTC. Translation: CASSQEGNLAGKETQYF. The chain links TRBV4-2 to TRBJ2-5; 9 bases are a match to TRBD2. V lost 0 bases and J lost 3; bases outside the gene matches: 8. The CDR3 consists of 17 residues. Germline V gene lookup returns CDR1 LGHNA and CDR2 YNFKEQ.

The chain is built from TRBV19 and TRBJ2-1; 7 bases are a match to TRBD2. The CDR3 covers 14 residues. With V trimmed by 4 bases and J by 6 bases, 6 bases remained unmatched. Germline V gene data show CDR1 as LNHDA and CDR2 as SQIVND (reference sequence). DNA for the CDR3: TGTGCCAGTAGTAGGGGGGGTTCCGTCAATGAGCAGTTCTTC. Its translation is CASSRGGSVNEQFF.

The rearrangement uses TRBV19 and TRBJ1-2; D is undetermined. This CDR3 is built from 11 residues. Deletions cut 5 bases from V and 4 bases from J, with 5 bases between. Germline CDR1 is LNHDA and CDR2 is SQIVND (reference sequence). The CDR3 region has the DNA TGTGCCAGTAGTTACGGCTATGGCTACACCTTC. This translates into CASSYGYGYTF.

The genes are TRBV6-5 and TRBJ2-1; tentatively, D is TRBD1 (5 bases). Germline-derived CDR1 and CDR2 are MNHEY and SVGAGI. V dropped 0 bases and J dropped 3 bases, with 6 bases sitting between them. The CDR3 runs to 14 residues. CDR3 amino acids: CASSYSRVYNEQFF. For the CDR3, the DNA is TGTGCCAGCAGTTACTCCAGGGTCTACAATGAGCAGTTCTTC.

The genes are TRBV5-3 and TRBJ2-7, with 8 nucleotides matching TRBD1. TRBV5-3 is an ORF, with its function uncertain. The CDR3 totals 15 residues. J was trimmed by 2 bases and V by 6 bases; bases with no gene match: 10. The CDR3 DNA sequence: TGTGCCAGAAATTTTTTAACAGGGGGACCCTACGAGCAGTACTTC. It translates to CARNFLTGGPYEQYF.